Here is one T cell receptor beta chain with its context. This may come from a read error, since a much larger clone is one base off. Unsorted bulk tissue (roughly 17-32 mg) underwent RNA and DNA co-extraction. These data originate in a study of tumor-infiltrating lymphocytes in primary liver carcinoma. The researchers produced TCR beta cDNA from around 0.5 ug total RNA with a constant-region primer. Libraries for TCR beta were built through three nested multiplex PCR rounds, which together made up a slightly modified ARM-PCR procedure. TRBV1-TRBV30 forward primers and a C-beta reverse primer were used in the first two PCR rounds, which each ran for 9 to 10 cycles. MiXCR, applied by TCRdb to the multiplex PCR reads, yields one record per CDR3 protein. Of 150,000 to 200,000 distinct CDR3 sequences in the sample, around four fifths were seen once. CDR3 length equals 14 residues. CDR1 is KGHSH and CDR2 is LQKENI in the germline V gene.

V and J are TRBV18 and TRBJ1-6, with TRBD1 matching over 8 bases. The TCR originated in a man aged 35 to 55 with primary liver carcinoma and hepatitis B virus infection. Sequenced sample: tumor tissue from primary liver carcinoma. The CDR3 reads CASSSGTGASPIHF. The CDR3 bases are TGTGCCAGCTCATCCGGGACAGGAGCTTCACCCATCCACTTT.